The source of this T cell receptor beta chain is a study of blood T cell repertoires in COVID-19. Study-level background: Donors in the United States, Italy and Spain gave samples during acute or convalescent COVID-19. In each case, the material was cDNA or gDNA derived from T cells, B-cell-depleted T cells, or PBMCs.

Original analysis: Quantification of nucleated cells was approximated via reference gene primer amplification. Assay: immunoSEQ multiplex PCR; the TCRdb copy retains only in-frame clones and omits some. V, J and clone size are those of that table, while D and trimming were read from the DNA. The sample contains about 98,000 clones, over 70% of which appear only once. Trimming removed 0 bases at V and 1 base at J, with 18 bases between. CDR3 length equals 18 residues. Germline V gene data show CDR1 as LNHNV and CDR2 as YYDKDF (reference sequence). This chain connects TRBV15 to TRBJ1-2, with D perhaps matching TRBD1 (6 bases). The clonotype was recovered from a woman older than 75 with acute or convalescent COVID-19. The sample taken for sequencing was peripheral blood. This CDR3 reads CATSRDLGTPAINYGYTF. CDR3 DNA: TGTGCCACCAGCAGAGATTTGGGGACACCCGCTATTAACTATGGCTACACCTTC.